The 20 T cell receptor beta chains given below trace back to one sample, sequenced in a study of CD8 T cells in Susac syndrome. The RNA input was roughly 0.45 to 1 ug, and it was reverse transcribed with random hexamers. TCRdb reprocessed the immunoSEQ multiplex PCR reads with MiXCR, giving one entry per CDR3 protein. The profile covers about 100,000 distinct CDR3 sequences, with 80% to 95% appearing a single time and less than 0.35% taken by the ten largest. Sample: CD8+ T cells from PBMCs. These receptors all come from a human donor in good health.

This clonotype showed up just once. The chain joins TRBV10-2 to TRBJ1-2; D perhaps matches TRBD1 (6 bases). CDR3 length: 12 residues. Germline CDR1 is WSHSY and CDR2 is SAAADI. Trimming shortened V by 10 bases and J by 4 bases, and 13 bases separated the two germline ends. The CDR3 here is CATAGGLYGYTF. DNA for the CDR3: TGCGCCACCGCCGGGGGCCTCTATGGCTACACCTTC.

The rearrangement links TRBV20-1 to TRBJ2-2; 12 nucleotides line up with TRBD2. The CDR3 has 15 amino acids. Germline CDR1 is DFQATT and CDR2 is SNEGSKA (reference sequence). V shed 6 bases, J shed 5 bases, and the junction held 7 bases outside the gene matches. Here the CDR3 DNA reads TGCAGTGCGGCGACTAGCGGGGGAGGGACCGGGGAGCTGTTTTTT. The encoded protein is CSAATSGGGTGELFF.

The chain combines TRBV3-1 with TRBJ2-2; either TRBD1 or TRBD2 may supply D (5 bases each). Trimming pared 0 bases from V and 1 base from J, leaving 21 bases between. The CDR3 loop spans 20 amino acids. The V gene's germline CDR1 is LGHDT and CDR2 YNNKEL (reference sequence). CDR3 sequence: CASSQDGRREWRGNTGELFF. The CDR3 DNA is TGTGCCAGCAGCCAAGATGGTCGCAGGGAGTGGCGTGGGAACACCGGGGAGCTGTTTTTT.

V gene TRBV29-1 combines with J gene TRBJ1-5; 7 positions agree with TRBD1. CDR1 SQVTM and CDR2 ANQGSEA come from the germline V gene. V gave up 6 bases and J gave up 4 bases; unmatched junction bases: 9. The CDR3 loop spans 14 amino acids. CDR3 residues: CSVAKGDSNQPQHF. The CDR3 DNA sequence: TGCAGCGTCGCCAAGGGGGACAGTAATCAGCCCCAGCATTTT.

The chain joins TRBV20-1 to TRBJ1-1; the match to TRBD1 covers 7 bases. The ends lost 1 base at V and 3 bases at J; junction bases unmatched: 5. The CDR3 runs 14 residues. Germline assignment: CDR1 DFQATT and CDR2 SNEGSKA (reference sequence). The CDR3 region is CSARGGQGDTEAFF. DNA for the CDR3: TGCAGTGCTAGAGGGGGGCAGGGGGACACTGAAGCTTTCTTT.

CDR3 nucleotide sequence: TGTGCCAGCAGCGGGAGGCGGACAGGGGGCCAAGAGACCCAGTACTTC. Its protein is CASSGRRTGGQETQYF. J is TRBJ2-5 and V is TRBV9; 10 bases align to TRBD1. J gave up 1 base and V 3 bases, and 6 bases lay outside the gene matches. The CDR3 length is 16 residues. Germline loops: CDR1 SGDLS, CDR2 YYNGEE.

The chain employs TRBV6-5 and TRBJ1-1; TRBD1 might be the D (5 bases). V was cut by 5 bases and J by 3 bases, with 10 bases left in between. Germline assignment: CDR1 MNHEY and CDR2 SVGAGI. The CDR3 extends over 13 amino acids. CDR3 protein: CASSVGAYTEAFF. The CDR3 bases are TGTGCCAGCAGTGTCGGGGCTTACACTGAAGCTTTCTTT.

This clonotype showed up just a few times. J is TRBJ2-5 and V is TRBV19, with D uncertain. Germline loops: CDR1 LNHDA, CDR2 SQIVND (reference sequence). Trimming pared 5 bases from V and 1 base from J, leaving 8 bases between. This CDR3 has 13 amino acids. The CDR3 DNA sequence: TGTGCCAGTAGTGCGGCAGCCCAAGAGACCCAGTACTTC. Translated, it gives CASSAAAQETQYF.

V usage is TRBV7-4 and J usage is TRBJ2-5, with D possibly called TRBD1 or TRBD2 (5 bases each). V was shortened by 0 bases and J by 7 bases, with 15 bases between the two germline ends. Germline lookup yields CDR1 SGHVT and CDR2 SQSDAQ. This CDR3 is built from 15 residues. Here the CDR3 reads CASSLAHEERGTQYF. In DNA, the CDR3 is TGTGCCAGCAGCTTAGCGCATGAGGAGAGGGGGACCCAGTACTTC.

This chain uses TRBV6-1 with TRBJ1-5; TRBD1 matches 11 bases. Per germline, CDR1 MNHNS and CDR2 SASEGT. The CDR3 contains 17 residues. With V trimmed by 7 bases and J by 3 bases, 11 bases remained unmatched. Written as DNA, the CDR3 is TGTGCCAGCATCCCCGGGACAGGGGGTTTTCTCAATCAGCCCCAGCATTTT. This translates into CASIPGTGGFLNQPQHF.

V and J are TRBV3-1 and TRBJ2-1; D gene ambiguous. The CDR3 has 14 residues. V was trimmed by 1 base and J by 8 bases, leaving 12 bases between them. Germline lookup yields CDR1 LGHDT and CDR2 YNNKEL (reference sequence). The DNA for the CDR3 is TGTGCCAGCAGCCAAGGGAAAGGCGCCCATGAGCAGTTCTTC. Amino acid sequence: CASSQGKGAHEQFF.

The rearrangement joins TRBV5-1 to TRBJ2-3; 12 positions agree with TRBD1. The trim removed 6 bases at V and 3 bases at J, leaving 8 bases unmatched. Per the germline V gene, CDR1 is SGHRS and CDR2 is YFSETQ. This CDR3 is 16 amino acids long. Here the CDR3 DNA reads TGCGCCAGCACTCTGGGACAGGGGGCGAAAACAGATACGCAGTATTTT. Protein sequence: CASTLGQGAKTDTQYF.

This clonotype was recorded once. V and J are TRBV25-1 and TRBJ2-6; D is perhaps TRBD1 (5 bases). V lost 3 bases, J lost 2 bases, and 5 bases lay in between. Per germline, CDR1 MGHDK and CDR2 SYGVNS. CDR3 size: 14 residues. Here the CDR3 reads CASSDRAGANVLTF. The DNA of the CDR3 is TGTGCCAGCAGTGACAGGGCTGGGGCCAACGTCCTGACTTTC.

This chain links TRBV9 with TRBJ2-1; 9 bases are shared with TRBD1. Germline-derived CDR1 and CDR2 are SGDLS and YYNGEE. Losses at the gene ends were 1 base for V and 7 bases for J; bases not matched to a gene: 15. This CDR3 comprises 18 residues. This CDR3 is CASSVPKLGGQGPNEQFF. The CDR3 DNA reads TGTGCCAGCAGCGTACCAAAGTTGGGGGGACAGGGTCCAAATGAGCAGTTCTTC.

CDR3 protein: CASSVTTGRRELFF. CDR3 coding DNA: TGTGCCAGCAGTGTAACTACAGGGAGGCGGGAGCTGTTTTTT. The chain joins TRBV25-1 to TRBJ2-2; D tentatively fits TRBD1 or TRBD2 (6 bases each). The V end lost 4 bases, the J end lost 9 bases, and 15 bases lay between the germline ends. This CDR3 is built from 14 residues. CDR1 is MGHDK, CDR2 SYGVNS, per germline.

This chain links TRBV6-5 with TRBJ2-2; D gene unclear. The CDR3 loop spans 13 amino acids. Looked up from germline, CDR1 is MNHEY and CDR2 is SVGAGI. Trimming pared 3 bases from V and 5 bases from J, leaving 7 bases between. CDR3 bases: TGTGCCAGCAGTTATACCAAAACCGGGGAGCTGTTTTTT. This translates into CASSYTKTGELFF.

The chain employs TRBV12-3 or TRBV12-4 and TRBJ2-2; 8 nucleotides agree with TRBD1. Trimming at V came to 5 bases and at J to 3 bases, leaving 2 bases not matched to a gene. CDR3 length: 14 residues. The CDR3 DNA follows: TGTGCCAGCAGTCTGGACAGGGACACCGGGGAGCTGTTTTTT. Its translation: CASSLDRDTGELFF.

V usage is TRBV9 and J usage is TRBJ1-2, with D perhaps matching TRBD1 (6 bases). This CDR3 spans 13 amino acids. V gave up 8 bases and J gave up 8 bases, with 19 bases separating them. The germline gives CDR1 SGDLS, CDR2 YYNGEE. The CDR3 sequence is CASTGGGSEGYTF. The CDR3 DNA follows: TGTGCCAGTACCGGCGGGGGCTCGGAGGGCTACACCTTC.

The CDR3 region has the DNA TGTGCCAGCAGACCCCCGGGGAGGGGTGAGCAGTTCTTC. Its translation is CASRPPGRGEQFF. This rearrangement joins TRBV12-3 or TRBV12-4 to TRBJ2-1; the match to TRBD2 covers 7 bases. The CDR3 extends over 13 amino acids. Unmatched junction bases numbered 8, after V lost 6 bases and J lost 9 bases.

This chain connects TRBV6-5 to TRBJ2-7; 8 bases align to TRBD1. There are 14 residues in the CDR3. Unmatched junction bases numbered 5, after V lost 2 bases and J lost 5 bases. In germline, CDR1 is MNHEY, CDR2 SVGAGI. The CDR3 DNA reads TGTGCCAGCAGTTACGCAGGGGGCTTCAACGAGCAGTACTTC. This gives the protein CASSYAGGFNEQYF.